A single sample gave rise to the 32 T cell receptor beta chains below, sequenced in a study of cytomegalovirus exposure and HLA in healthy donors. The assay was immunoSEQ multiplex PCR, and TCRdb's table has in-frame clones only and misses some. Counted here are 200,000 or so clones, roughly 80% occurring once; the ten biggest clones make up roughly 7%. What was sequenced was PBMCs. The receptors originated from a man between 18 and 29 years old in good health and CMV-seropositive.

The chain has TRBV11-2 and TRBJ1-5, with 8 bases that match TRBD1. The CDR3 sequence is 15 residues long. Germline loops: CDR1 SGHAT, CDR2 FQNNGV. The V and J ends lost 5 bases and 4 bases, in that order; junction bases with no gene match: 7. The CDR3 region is CASSDGQGKNQPQHF. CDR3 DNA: TGTGCCAGCAGCGATGGACAGGGAAAGAATCAGCCCCAGCATTTT.

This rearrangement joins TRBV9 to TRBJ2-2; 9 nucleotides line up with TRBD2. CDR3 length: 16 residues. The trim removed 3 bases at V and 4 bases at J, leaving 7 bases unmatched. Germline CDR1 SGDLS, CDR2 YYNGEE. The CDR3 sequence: CASSAVAGAPTGELFF. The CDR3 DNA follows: TGTGCCAGCAGCGCCGTAGCGGGAGCACCCACCGGGGAGCTGTTTTTT.

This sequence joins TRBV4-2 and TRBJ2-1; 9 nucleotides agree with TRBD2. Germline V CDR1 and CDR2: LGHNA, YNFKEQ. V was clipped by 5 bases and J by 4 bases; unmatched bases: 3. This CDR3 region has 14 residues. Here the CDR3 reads CASSSTSGYNEQFF. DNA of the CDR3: TGTGCCAGCAGCTCGACTAGCGGTTACAATGAGCAGTTCTTC.

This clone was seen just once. The CDR3 is CASSQRTSGNHEQFF. Written as DNA, the CDR3 is TGCGCCAGCAGCCAAAGGACTAGCGGGAATCATGAGCAGTTCTTC. The V and J genes are TRBV5-1 and TRBJ2-1, with 12 bases matching TRBD2. Germline lookup yields CDR1 SGHRS and CDR2 YFSETQ. With 4 bases clipped from V and 8 bases from J, the junction kept 7 bases outside the gene matches. The CDR3 runs to 15 residues. Based on the CDR3 plus reference TRBV5-1 and TRBJ2-1, the full variable domain is KAGVTQTPRYLIKTRGQQVTLSCSPISGHRSVSWYQQTPGQGLQFLFEYFSETQRNKGNFPGRFSGRQFSNSRSEMNVSTLELGDSALYLCASSQRTSGNHEQFFGPGTRLTVL.

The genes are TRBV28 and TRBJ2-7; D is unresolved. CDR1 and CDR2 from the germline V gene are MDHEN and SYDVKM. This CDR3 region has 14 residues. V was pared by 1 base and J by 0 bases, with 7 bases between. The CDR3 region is CASSLSPSSYEQYF. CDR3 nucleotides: TGTGCCAGCAGTTTATCGCCTAGCTCCTACGAGCAGTACTTC.

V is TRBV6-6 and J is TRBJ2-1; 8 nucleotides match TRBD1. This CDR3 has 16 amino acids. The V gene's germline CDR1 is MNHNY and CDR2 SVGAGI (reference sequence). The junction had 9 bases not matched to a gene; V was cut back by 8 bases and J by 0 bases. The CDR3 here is CASLQKGTGSYNEQFF. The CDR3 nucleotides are TGTGCCAGCTTACAGAAAGGGACAGGCTCCTACAATGAGCAGTTCTTC.

CDR3 region: CASSLVAPAGELFF. For the CDR3, the DNA is TGCGCCAGCAGCTTGGTAGCGCCAGCCGGGGAGCTGTTTTTT. The chain uses TRBV5-1 and TRBJ2-2; possibly TRBD2 for D (5 bases). Trimming cost V 0 bases and J 6 bases, with 9 bases left between them. The CDR3 sequence is 14 residues long. The V gene's germline CDR1 is SGHRS and CDR2 YFSETQ.

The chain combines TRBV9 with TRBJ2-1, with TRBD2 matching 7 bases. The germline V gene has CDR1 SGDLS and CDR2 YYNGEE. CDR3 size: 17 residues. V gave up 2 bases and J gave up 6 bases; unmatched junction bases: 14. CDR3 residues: CASSVGPLAEISNEQFF. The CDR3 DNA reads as TGTGCCAGCAGCGTCGGACCGCTAGCGGAGATTAGCAATGAGCAGTTCTTC.

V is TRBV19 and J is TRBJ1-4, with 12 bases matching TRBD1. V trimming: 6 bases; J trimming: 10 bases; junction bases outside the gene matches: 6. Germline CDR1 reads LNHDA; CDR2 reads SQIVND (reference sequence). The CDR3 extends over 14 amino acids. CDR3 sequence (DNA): TGTGCCAGTAGACGGGACAGGGGGCGCGGAAAACTGTTTTTT. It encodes CASRRDRGRGKLFF.

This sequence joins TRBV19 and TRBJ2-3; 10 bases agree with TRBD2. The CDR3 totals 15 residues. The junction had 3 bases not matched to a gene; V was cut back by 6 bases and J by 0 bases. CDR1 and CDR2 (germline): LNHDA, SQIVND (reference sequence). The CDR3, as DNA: TGTGCCAGTAGCACTAGCGGGACTAGCACAGATACGCAGTATTTT. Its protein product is CASSTSGTSTDTQYF.

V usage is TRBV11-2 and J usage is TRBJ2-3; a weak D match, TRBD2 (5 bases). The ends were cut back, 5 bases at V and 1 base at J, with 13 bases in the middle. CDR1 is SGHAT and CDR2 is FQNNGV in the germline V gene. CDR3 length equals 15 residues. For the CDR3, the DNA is TGTGCCAGCAGCGCCTTGGGTAGCGGCACAGATACGCAGTATTTT. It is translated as CASSALGSGTDTQYF.

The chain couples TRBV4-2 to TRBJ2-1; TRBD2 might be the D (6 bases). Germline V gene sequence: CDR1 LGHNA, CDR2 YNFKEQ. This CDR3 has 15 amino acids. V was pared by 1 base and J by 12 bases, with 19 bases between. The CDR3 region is CASSQVGGDGFGQFF. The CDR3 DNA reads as TGTGCCAGCAGCCAAGTCGGAGGGGACGGGTTTGGGCAGTTCTTC.

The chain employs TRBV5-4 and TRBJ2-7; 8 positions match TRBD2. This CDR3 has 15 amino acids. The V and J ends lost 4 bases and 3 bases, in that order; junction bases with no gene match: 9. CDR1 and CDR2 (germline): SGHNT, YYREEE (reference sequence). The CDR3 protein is CASSLRGGRLYEQYF. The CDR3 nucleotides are TGTGCCAGCAGCCTCCGGGGGGGGAGGCTCTACGAGCAGTACTTC.

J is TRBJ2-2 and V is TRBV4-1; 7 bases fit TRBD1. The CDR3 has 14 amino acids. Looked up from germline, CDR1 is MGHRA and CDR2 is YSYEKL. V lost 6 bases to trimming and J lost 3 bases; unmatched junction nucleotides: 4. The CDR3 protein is CASRDRDHTGELFF. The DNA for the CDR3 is TGCGCCAGCAGAGACAGGGACCACACCGGGGAGCTGTTTTTT.

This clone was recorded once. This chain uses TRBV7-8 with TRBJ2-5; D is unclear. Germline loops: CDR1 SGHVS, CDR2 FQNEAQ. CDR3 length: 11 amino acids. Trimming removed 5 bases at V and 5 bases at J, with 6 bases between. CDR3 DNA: TGTGCCAGCAGCAGAGGTGAGACCCAGTACTTC. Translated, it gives CASSRGETQYF.

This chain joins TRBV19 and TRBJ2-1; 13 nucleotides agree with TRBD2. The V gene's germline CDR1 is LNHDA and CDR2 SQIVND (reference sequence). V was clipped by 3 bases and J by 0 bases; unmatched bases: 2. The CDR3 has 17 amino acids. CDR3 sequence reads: CASSITSGRVSYNEQFF. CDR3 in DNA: TGTGCCAGTAGTATCACTAGCGGGAGGGTCTCCTACAATGAGCAGTTCTTC.

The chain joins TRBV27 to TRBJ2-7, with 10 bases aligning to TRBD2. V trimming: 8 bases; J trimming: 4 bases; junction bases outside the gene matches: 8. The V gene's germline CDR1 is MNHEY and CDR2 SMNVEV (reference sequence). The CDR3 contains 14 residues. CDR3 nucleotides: TGTGCCAGCTGGGCTAGCGGGAGTCGGTACGAGCAGTACTTC. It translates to CASWASGSRYEQYF.

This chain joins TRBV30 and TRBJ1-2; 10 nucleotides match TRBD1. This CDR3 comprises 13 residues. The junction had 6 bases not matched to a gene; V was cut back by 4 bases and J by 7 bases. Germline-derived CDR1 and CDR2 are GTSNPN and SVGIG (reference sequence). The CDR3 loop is CAWNRDRGGGYTF. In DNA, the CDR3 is TGTGCCTGGAACCGGGACAGGGGTGGTGGCTACACCTTC.

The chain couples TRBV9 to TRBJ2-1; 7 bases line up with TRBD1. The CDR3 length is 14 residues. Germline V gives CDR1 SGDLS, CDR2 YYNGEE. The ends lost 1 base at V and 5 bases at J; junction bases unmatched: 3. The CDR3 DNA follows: TGTGCCAGCAGCGTATGGGACAGCAACAATGAGCAGTTCTTC. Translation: CASSVWDSNNEQFF.

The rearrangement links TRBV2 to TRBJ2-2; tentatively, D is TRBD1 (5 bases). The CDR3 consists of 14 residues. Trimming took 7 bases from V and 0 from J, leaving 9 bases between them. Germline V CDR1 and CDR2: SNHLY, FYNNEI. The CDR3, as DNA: TGTGCCAGCAATGCAGGGACGAACACCGGGGAGCTGTTTTTT. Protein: CASNAGTNTGELFF.

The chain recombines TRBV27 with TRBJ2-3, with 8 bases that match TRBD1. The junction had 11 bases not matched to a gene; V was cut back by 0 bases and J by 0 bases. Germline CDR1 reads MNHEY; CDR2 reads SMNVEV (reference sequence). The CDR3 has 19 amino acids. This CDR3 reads CASSLSGRGHLRSTDTQYF. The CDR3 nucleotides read TGTGCCAGCAGTTTATCCGGCAGGGGGCATCTTCGTAGCACAGATACGCAGTATTTT.

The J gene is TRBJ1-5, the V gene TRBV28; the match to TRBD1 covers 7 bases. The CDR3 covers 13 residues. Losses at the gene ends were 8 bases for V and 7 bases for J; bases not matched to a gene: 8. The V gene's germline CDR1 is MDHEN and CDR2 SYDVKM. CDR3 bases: TGTGCCAGCGAGCCGCAGGGGGTCCAGCCCCAGCATTTT. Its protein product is CASEPQGVQPQHF.

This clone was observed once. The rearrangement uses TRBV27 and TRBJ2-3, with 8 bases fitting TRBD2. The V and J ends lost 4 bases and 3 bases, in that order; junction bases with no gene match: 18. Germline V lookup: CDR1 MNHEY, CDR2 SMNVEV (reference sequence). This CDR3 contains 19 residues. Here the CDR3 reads CASSSPSIWSGSGTDTQYF. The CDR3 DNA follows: TGTGCCAGCAGTTCACCCAGCATTTGGAGCGGGAGCGGGACAGATACGCAGTATTTT.

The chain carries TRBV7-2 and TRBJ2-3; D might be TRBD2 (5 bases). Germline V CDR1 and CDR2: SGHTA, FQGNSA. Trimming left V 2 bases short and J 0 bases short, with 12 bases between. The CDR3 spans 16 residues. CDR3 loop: CASSLWGDSSTDTQYF. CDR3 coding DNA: TGTGCCAGCAGCTTATGGGGAGATTCCAGCACAGATACGCAGTATTTT.

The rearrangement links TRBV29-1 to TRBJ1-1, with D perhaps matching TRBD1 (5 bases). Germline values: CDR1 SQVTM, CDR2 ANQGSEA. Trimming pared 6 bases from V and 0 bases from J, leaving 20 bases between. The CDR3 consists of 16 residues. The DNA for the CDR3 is TGCAGCGTGGTACCCTCCCAGGGATGGATGAACACTGAAGCTTTCTTT. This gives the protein CSVVPSQGWMNTEAFF.

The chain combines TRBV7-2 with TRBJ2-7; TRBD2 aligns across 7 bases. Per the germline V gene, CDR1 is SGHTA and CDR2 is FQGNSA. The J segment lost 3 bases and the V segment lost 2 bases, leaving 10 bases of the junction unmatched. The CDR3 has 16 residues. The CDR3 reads CASSLSPLGGGYEQYF. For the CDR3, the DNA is TGTGCCAGCAGCTTATCCCCACTGGGGGGGGGCTACGAGCAGTACTTC.

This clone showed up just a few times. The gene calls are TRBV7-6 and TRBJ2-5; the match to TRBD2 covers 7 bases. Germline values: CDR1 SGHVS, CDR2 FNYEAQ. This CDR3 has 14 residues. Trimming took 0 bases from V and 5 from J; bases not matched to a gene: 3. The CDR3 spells CASSLAGGPETQYF. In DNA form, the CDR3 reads TGTGCCAGCAGCTTAGCGGGAGGGCCCGAGACCCAGTACTTC.

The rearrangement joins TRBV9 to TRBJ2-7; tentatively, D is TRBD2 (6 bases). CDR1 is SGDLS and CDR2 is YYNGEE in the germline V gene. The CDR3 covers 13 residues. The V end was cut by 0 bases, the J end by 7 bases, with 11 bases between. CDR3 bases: TGTGCCAGCAGCGTAGTGTCGGGGGAAGAGCAGTACTTC. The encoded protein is CASSVVSGEEQYF.

CDR3 region: CASMGIAKNIQYF. As DNA, the CDR3 is TGTGCCAGCATGGGCATAGCCAAAAACATTCAGTACTTC. The rearrangement joins TRBV5-6 to TRBJ2-4; D is undetermined. Trimming pared 6 bases from V and 0 bases from J, leaving 7 bases between. The CDR3 contains 13 residues. Germline V gene lookup returns CDR1 SGHDT and CDR2 YYEEEE.

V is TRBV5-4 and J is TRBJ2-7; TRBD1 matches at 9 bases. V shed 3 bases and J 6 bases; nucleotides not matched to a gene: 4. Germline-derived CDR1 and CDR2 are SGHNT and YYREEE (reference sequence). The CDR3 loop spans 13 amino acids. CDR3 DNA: TGTGCCAGCAGCTCCATGACAGGGGGCGAGCAGTACTTC. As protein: CASSSMTGGEQYF.

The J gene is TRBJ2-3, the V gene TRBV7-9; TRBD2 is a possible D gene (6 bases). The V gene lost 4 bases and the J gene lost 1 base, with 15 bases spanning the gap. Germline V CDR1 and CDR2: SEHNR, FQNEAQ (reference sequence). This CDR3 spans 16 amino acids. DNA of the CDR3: TGTGCCAGCAGCTCGGGACTCGCCGGAGGCACAGATACGCAGTATTTT. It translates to CASSSGLAGGTDTQYF.

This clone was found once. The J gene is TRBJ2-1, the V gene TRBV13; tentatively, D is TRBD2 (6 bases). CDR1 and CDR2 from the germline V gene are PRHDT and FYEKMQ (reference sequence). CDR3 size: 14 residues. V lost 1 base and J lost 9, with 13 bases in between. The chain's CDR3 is CASSLEGRRAEQFF. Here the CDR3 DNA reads TGTGCCAGCAGCTTAGAAGGGCGGAGGGCTGAGCAGTTCTTC.